This T cell receptor (beta chain) was captured by sequencing in a study of control samples from healthy donors and cancer patients. Per germline, CDR1 SNHLY and CDR2 FYNNEI. The CDR3 contains 15 residues. Deletions cut 2 bases from V and 3 bases from J, with 11 bases between. Assay used: immunoSEQ multiplex PCR; TCRdb lists only in-frame clones, some missing. The sample consists of some 96,000 clones, more than 85% of them appearing once. The chain combines TRBV2 with TRBJ1-5; D might be TRBD1 (6 bases). The sequence was collected from a woman aged 45-65 years in good health. Sequencing was carried out using blood. In DNA, the CDR3 is TGTGCCAGCAGTGAAAAAACAGGGATCAATCAGCCCCAGCATTTT. Translation gives CASSEKTGINQPQHF.